Given below is one T cell receptor beta chain in context. No antigen is known for it. This sample stems from a study of T cell repertoires in cytomegalovirus infection. Notes on the study in general: CMV-specific HLA-C-restricted TCR beta clonotypes dominated the ex vivo response.

MiXCR, applied by TCRdb to the reads, yields one record per CDR3 protein. The sample consists of 400,000 or so distinct CDR3 sequences, roughly a third of them appearing once. Sequencing was performed on PBMCs. This sequence was found in a human donor in good health (CMV status not recorded). Some clones in this sample may be carry-over from other donors' samples.

Here the CDR3 reads CSARDFRSMNTEAFF. CDR3 sequence (DNA): TGCAGTGCTAGAGATTTCAGGTCCATGAACACTGAAGCTTTCTTT. V usage is TRBV20-1 and J usage is TRBJ1-1; D is unclear. The CDR3 spans 15 residues. The V gene's germline CDR1 is DFQATT and CDR2 SNEGSKA (reference sequence). V dropped 0 bases and J dropped 0 bases, with 11 bases sitting between them.